This T cell receptor (beta chain) emerged from a study of blood T cell repertoires in COVID-19. Study-level background: Material from acute and convalescent COVID-19 was sourced from the United States, Italy and Spain. Sources were T cells, B-cell-depleted T cells, or PBMCs; the material itself was cDNA or gDNA.

This CDR3 has 15 amino acids. V lost 4 bases and J lost 4; bases outside the gene matches: 9. CDR1 is MDHEN, CDR2 SYDVKM, per germline. Donors were grouped by their self-reported clinical history. Authors' data handling: Estimation of nucleated cell counts relied on the amplification of reference gene primers. The assay was immunoSEQ multiplex PCR, and TCRdb's table has in-frame clones only and misses some. Clone size and V and J calls were adopted from that table, with D and trimming inferred from the DNA. The table includes approximately 470,000 clones, around 90% detected once. The clonotype comes from a woman aged 18-29 years who had recovered from COVID-19. The genes are TRBV28 and TRBJ1-2, with 7 bases that match TRBD1. The sample was PBMCs or T cells enriched from blood (not recorded which). CDR3 loop: CASSSDRVPLYGYTF. CDR3 nucleotides: TGTGCCAGCAGTTCCGACAGGGTTCCCCTCTATGGCTACACCTTC.